This T cell receptor (beta chain) was sequenced during a study of blood T cell repertoires in COVID-19. Deletions cut 5 bases from V and 8 bases from J, with 15 bases between. From germline, CDR1 is MDHEN and CDR2 SYDVKM. The CDR3 sequence is 13 residues long. Some clones are missing from TCRdb's copy, which holds only in-frame ones; the method was immunoSEQ multiplex PCR. In the table there are some 74,000 clones, roughly 83% of which are singletons. The chain links TRBV28 to TRBJ1-2, with a weak D call TRBD1 (5 bases). What was sequenced was peripheral blood. The sequence was collected from a man aged 80 or over with acute or convalescent COVID-19. The CDR3 region is CASSTGHSEGYTF. The CDR3 DNA is TGTGCCAGCAGTACTGGACACTCGGAGGGCTACACCTTC.